This TCR beta chain was documented in a study of breast tumors, draining lymph nodes, adjacent tissues. General observations from the study: Compared with basal-like, luminal-like tumors shared significantly more repertoire with nontumor tissue. Tumors had less TCR diversity than lymph nodes, more than nontumor tissue.

TCRdb itself ran the multiplex PCR reads through MiXCR, one entry per CDR3 protein. The data show approximately 280,000 distinct CDR3 sequences, over 25% seen once. V gave up 5 bases and J gave up 0 bases; unmatched junction bases: 13. The CDR3 is 20 residues long. Germline assignment: CDR1 ENHRY and CDR2 SYGVKD. Turning to this clonotype: Antigen specificity is unknown.

Breast cancer patients provided tissue from their axillary draining lymph nodes. This clonotype was sampled from a female donor with breast cancer. Some clones in this sample may be carry-over from other donors' samples. Sequences were obtained from axillary lymph node tissue. The V and J genes are TRBV10-3 and TRBJ2-4; 13 nucleotides agree with TRBD2. CDR3 in amino acids: CAISREMGLAGTLAKNIQYF. In DNA form, the CDR3 reads TGTGCCATCAGTCGCGAAATGGGACTAGCGGGAACCCTAGCCAAAAACATTCAGTACTTC.